Presented here are 25 T cell receptor beta chains from one specimen sequenced in a study of T cell responses to AZD1222 COVID-19 vaccine. Profiling relied on immunoSEQ multiplex PCR, and the TCRdb table lists in-frame clones only, not all of them. The repertoire holds 140,000 to 150,000 clones, with 93% as singletons. Sequencing used peripheral blood, obtained on day 0 of AZD1222 vaccination. These receptors all stem from an adult in good health.

The J gene is TRBJ2-1, the V gene TRBV5-1; 7 bases line up with TRBD1. J lost 6 bases, V lost 5 bases, and 11 bases had no gene match. The CDR3 runs 15 residues. CDR1 and CDR2 from the germline V gene are SGHRS and YFSETQ. The CDR3 region is CASSQGGSPINEQFF. The CDR3 nucleotides are TGCGCCAGCAGTCAAGGGGGCAGCCCCATCAATGAGCAGTTCTTC.

This chain joins TRBV16 and TRBJ1-4; a possible D gene is TRBD1 (5 bases). Germline V CDR1 and CDR2: KGHSY, FQNENV. Trimming took 4 bases from V and 7 from J, leaving 10 bases between them. CDR3 length: 13 residues. CDR3 loop: CASSLSGGEKLFF. The CDR3 bases are TGTGCCAGCAGCCTTTCGGGGGGTGAAAAACTGTTTTTT.

This clone is medium-sized within its sample. This CDR3 is also generated by other DNA sequences in the sample. This sequence joins TRBV6-4 and TRBJ2-2; D is unresolved. Trimming removed 0 bases from V and 3 bases from J, with 2 bases in between. The germline gives CDR1 MRHNA, CDR2 SNTAGT. CDR3 length: 13 residues. CDR3: CASSDSDTGELFF. CDR3 DNA sequence: TGTGCCAGCAGTGACTCGGACACCGGGGAGCTGTTTTTT.

The rearrangement links TRBV21-1 to TRBJ1-3; the table calls TRBD1, which could not be checked here. TRBV21-1 is tagged as a pseudogene. This CDR3 is built from 19 residues. Here the CDR3 reads CASSKAGTGGSSYGNTIYF. CDR3 sequence (DNA): TGTGCCAGCAGCAAAGCTGGGACAGGGGGCTCCTCTTACGGAAACACCATATATTTT.

This sequence joins TRBV7-2 and TRBJ1-5; no clear D gene. The CDR3 is 13 amino acids. The V gene's germline CDR1 is SGHTA and CDR2 FQGNSA. Between the trimmed V and J ends, which lost 4 bases and 3 bases, there was a span of 7 bases. For the CDR3, the DNA is TGTGCCAGCAGCTCGACACCCAATCAGCCCCAGCATTTT. Translation gives CASSSTPNQPQHF.

This clone was observed once. The rearrangement joins TRBV3-1 (or the pseudogene TRBV3-2) to TRBJ1-2; weak D call: TRBD1 (5 bases). The CDR3 extends over 14 amino acids. Germline CDR1 reads LGHDT; CDR2 reads YNNKEL (reference sequence). Trimming pared 1 base from V and 4 bases from J, leaving 10 bases between. The CDR3: CASSQGMGTYGYTF. The CDR3 DNA reads TGTGCCAGCAGCCAAGGGATGGGGACCTATGGCTACACCTTC.

This clone has more than one count but fewer than ten. The chain uses TRBV6-1 and TRBJ2-5, with 9 positions matching TRBD2. Germline CDR1 MNHNS, CDR2 SASEGT. V lost 0 bases to trimming and J lost 1 base; unmatched junction nucleotides: 0. The CDR3 spans 15 residues. The CDR3 region is CASSEASGGQETQYF. The DNA for the CDR3 is TGTGCCAGCAGTGAAGCTAGCGGGGGCCAAGAGACCCAGTACTTC.

V is TRBV19 and J is TRBJ1-5; 8 positions agree with TRBD1. V shed 4 bases and J 4 bases; nucleotides not matched to a gene: 3. The CDR3 extends over 14 amino acids. The V gene's germline CDR1 is LNHDA and CDR2 SQIVND (reference sequence). CDR3 amino acids: CASSKTGVNQPQHF. The CDR3 coding sequence is TGTGCCAGTAGTAAGACAGGGGTAAATCAGCCCCAGCATTTT.

The chain carries TRBV28 and TRBJ2-5; D is possibly TRBD2 (6 bases). Trimming cost V 8 bases and J 6 bases, with 16 bases left between them. CDR3 length: 13 residues. CDR1 MDHEN and CDR2 SYDVKM come from the germline V gene. The CDR3 DNA reads TGTGCCAGCCTCACGGAGGGGCTAAAGACCCAGTACTTC. Residues: CASLTEGLKTQYF.

This clone was seen only a few times. The V gene is TRBV2, the J gene TRBJ1-1; D remains unclear. The CDR3 runs 13 residues. Per germline, CDR1 SNHLY and CDR2 FYNNEI. V was shortened by 11 bases and J by 4 bases, with 17 bases between the two germline ends. The CDR3 is CARHLGGPTEAFF. In DNA form, the CDR3 reads TGTGCCCGACACCTCGGAGGGCCCACTGAAGCTTTCTTT.

The chain has TRBV27 and TRBJ2-7; 9 bases align to TRBD1. J was trimmed by 3 bases and V by 5 bases; bases with no gene match: 11. The germline gives CDR1 MNHEY, CDR2 SMNVEV (reference sequence). This CDR3 has 16 residues. In DNA, the CDR3 is TGTGCCAGCAGTCCCCCCGGGACAGGGTCGATCTACGAGCAGTACTTC. This gives the protein CASSPPGTGSIYEQYF.

To note about this clone: Other nucleotide sequences in the sample specify the same CDR3. V gene TRBV7-6 combines with J gene TRBJ1-3, with 10 nucleotides matching TRBD1. CDR1 and CDR2 from the germline V gene are SGHVS and FNYEAQ. The CDR3 is made up of 15 amino acids. Losses at the gene ends were 5 bases for V and 2 bases for J; bases not matched to a gene: 3. The CDR3 sequence: CASSPGQGAGNTIYF. DNA of the CDR3: TGTGCCAGCAGCCCAGGACAGGGGGCTGGAAACACCATATATTTT.

The chain combines TRBV6-5 with TRBJ1-1; 8 positions match TRBD1. From germline, CDR1 is MNHEY and CDR2 SVGAGI. V lost 4 bases to trimming and J lost 6 bases; unmatched junction nucleotides: 7. The CDR3 has 14 residues. The CDR3 nucleotides are TGTGCCAGCAGTTTACAGGGGGGAGGGGCTGAAGCTTTCTTT. This translates into CASSLQGGGAEAFF.

The CDR3 DNA follows: TGTGCCAGCAGCCGTGTATGGAACACTGAAGCTTTCTTT. Residues: CASSRVWNTEAFF. The rearrangement uses TRBV14 and TRBJ1-1; D is unclear. V lost 4 bases, J lost 1 base, and 7 bases lay in between. The CDR3 has 13 residues. CDR1 SGHDN and CDR2 FVKESK come from the germline V gene.

This rearrangement joins TRBV18 to TRBJ2-3; D possibly corresponds to TRBD1 (6 bases). Germline V gene lookup returns CDR1 KGHSH and CDR2 LQKENI. V was pared by 4 bases and J by 5 bases, with 19 bases between. The CDR3 extends over 16 amino acids. In nucleotides, the CDR3 is TGTGCCAGCTCACTATATTTACAATTACAGGGAGATACGCAGTATTTT. This translates into CASSLYLQLQGDTQYF.

J is TRBJ1-1 and V is TRBV12-3 or TRBV12-4; 7 bases fit TRBD1. This CDR3 has 12 residues. Losses at the gene ends were 5 bases for V and 11 bases for J; bases not matched to a gene: 8. CDR3 nucleotides: TGTGCCAGCAGTAAAGACGACAGGGCCGCTTTCTTT. It codes for CASSKDDRAAFF.

The V and J genes are TRBV6-1 and TRBJ1-5; a possible D gene is TRBD1 (5 bases). CDR3 length: 13 residues. V shed 2 bases and J shed 4 bases, with 6 bases lying between them. CDR1 MNHNS and CDR2 SASEGT come from the germline V gene. The chain's CDR3 is CASSEQGNQPQHF. In nucleotides, the CDR3 is TGTGCCAGCAGTGAACAGGGTAATCAGCCCCAGCATTTT.

The table lists this clone with a count of one. The rearrangement joins TRBV7-9 to TRBJ2-5, with D maybe TRBD1 (6 bases). The CDR3 is 14 amino acids. Trimming shortened V by 0 bases and J by 4 bases, and 9 bases separated the two germline ends. Germline V gene lookup returns CDR1 SEHNR and CDR2 FQNEAQ (reference sequence). CDR3 protein: CASSLAGAGETQYF. The DNA for the CDR3 is TGTGCCAGCAGCTTAGCGGGGGCCGGAGAGACCCAGTACTTC. Full variable domain (rest looked up from reference TRBV7-9 and TRBJ2-5): DTGVSQNPRHKITKRGQNVTFRCDPISEHNRLYWYRQTLGQGPEFLTYFQNEAQLEKSRLLSDRFSAERPKGSFSTLEIQRTEQGDSAMYLCASSLAGAGETQYFGPGTRLLVL.

In regard to this clone: This same CDR3 is encoded by further DNA sequences in the sample. The chain joins TRBV7-9 to TRBJ1-6; 8 positions match TRBD1. V lost 5 bases, J lost 8 bases, and 8 bases stayed unmatched. Germline V gene data show CDR1 as SEHNR and CDR2 as FQNEAQ (reference sequence). CDR3 size: 15 residues. The CDR3 DNA reads TGTGCCAGCAGCCCAAGACAGGGGCCCTATTCACCCCTCCACTTT. Protein sequence: CASSPRQGPYSPLHF.

The CDR3: CASSLGQSLQETQYF. CDR3 sequence (DNA): TGTGCCAGCAGCCTCGGACAGAGCCTCCAAGAGACCCAGTACTTC. The chain links TRBV5-8 to TRBJ2-5; perhaps TRBD1 as D (6 bases). This CDR3 spans 15 amino acids. Germline V gene lookup returns CDR1 SGHTS and CDR2 YDEGEE. The ends were cut back, 4 bases at V and 1 base at J, with 14 bases in the middle.

The V call is TRBV27, the J call TRBJ1-1; D is possibly TRBD1 (5 bases). The germline V gene has CDR1 MNHEY and CDR2 SMNVEV (reference sequence). CDR3 length: 15 amino acids. V shed 5 bases and J shed 1 base, with 14 bases lying between them. The CDR3 region is CASSLMSGWNTEAFF. CDR3 bases: TGTGCCAGCAGTCTCATGTCAGGGTGGAACACTGAAGCTTTCTTT.

The chain uses TRBV6-5 and TRBJ2-5; perhaps TRBD2 as D (6 bases). V was cut by 5 bases and J by 7 bases, with 20 bases left in between. Germline assignment: CDR1 MNHEY and CDR2 SVGAGI. The CDR3 sequence is 15 residues long. This chain's CDR3 is CASSPRVRGGWTQYF. The CDR3 bases are TGTGCCAGCAGTCCCCGGGTCCGAGGAGGGTGGACCCAGTACTTC.

The rearrangement links TRBV4-2 to TRBJ1-4, with a weak D call TRBD1 (6 bases). V shed 1 base and J shed 10 bases, with 10 bases lying between them. CDR1 is LGHNA and CDR2 is YNFKEQ in the germline V gene. The CDR3 covers 13 residues. DNA of the CDR3: TGTGCCAGCAGCCAAGGGGGACATGGAAAACTGTTTTTT. Translation: CASSQGGHGKLFF.

V gene TRBV27 combines with J gene TRBJ2-3; D remains ambiguous. This CDR3 is built from 16 residues. The V gene lost 0 bases and the J gene lost 0 bases, with 10 bases spanning the gap. CDR1 and CDR2 (germline): MNHEY, SMNVEV (reference sequence). Here the CDR3 reads CASSLSWATSTDTQYF. CDR3 DNA: TGTGCCAGCAGTTTATCGTGGGCTACAAGCACAGATACGCAGTATTTT.

The chain is built from TRBV6-5 and TRBJ1-1; tentatively, D is TRBD1 (5 bases). CDR3 length equals 14 residues. Germline loops: CDR1 MNHEY, CDR2 SVGAGI. V lost 8 bases and J 3 bases, leaving 16 bases between the germline ends. The DNA of the CDR3 is TGTGCCAGCGCCGAGTTTCGAGGGGACACTGAAGCTTTCTTT. This codes for CASAEFRGDTEAFF.